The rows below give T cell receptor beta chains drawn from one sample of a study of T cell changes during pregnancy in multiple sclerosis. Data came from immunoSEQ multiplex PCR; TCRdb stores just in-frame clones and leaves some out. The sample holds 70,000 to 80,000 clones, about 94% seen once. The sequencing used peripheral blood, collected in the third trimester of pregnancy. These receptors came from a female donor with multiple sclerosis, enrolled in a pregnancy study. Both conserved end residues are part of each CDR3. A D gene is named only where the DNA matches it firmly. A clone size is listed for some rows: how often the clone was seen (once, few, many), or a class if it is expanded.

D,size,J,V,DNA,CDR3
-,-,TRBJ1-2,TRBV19,TGTGCCAGTAGTATAGGGGGTCCAGGGGAGAACTATGGCTACACCTTC,CASSIGGPGENYGYTF
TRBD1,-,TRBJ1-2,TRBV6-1,TGTGCCAGCAGTGAGTGGGACAGGAGCTATGGCTACACCTTC,CASSEWDRSYGYTF
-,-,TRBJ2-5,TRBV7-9,TGTGCCAGCAGCTCGGGACTGGTTCAAGAGACCCAGTACTTC,CASSSGLVQETQYF
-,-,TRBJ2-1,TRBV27,TGTGCCAGCAGTTTATTGGGGAGCTCCTACAATGAGCAGTTCTTC,CASSLLGSSYNEQFF
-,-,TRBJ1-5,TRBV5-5,TGTGCCAGCAGCCAAGGTGAATTGGCAGGGGGCAATCAGCCCCAGCATTTT,CASSQGELAGGNQPQHF
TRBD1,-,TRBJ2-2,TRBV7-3,TGTGCCAGCAGCTTGTTAGGGACAGAAAACACCGGGGAGCTGTTTTTT,CASSLLGTENTGELFF
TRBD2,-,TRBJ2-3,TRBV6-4,TGTGCCAGCAGTGAACCCACTAGCGGGGGGCTTACTAGCACAGATACGCAGTATTTT,CASSEPTSGGLTSTDTQYF
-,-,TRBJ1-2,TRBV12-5,TGTGCTAGTGGTTTGGGACAGGTGGGATATGGCTACACCTTC,CASGLGQVGYGYTF
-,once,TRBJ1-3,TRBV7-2,TGTGCCAGCAGCTTAGTTAGGGGTCCTGGAAACACCATATATTTT,CASSLVRGPGNTIYF
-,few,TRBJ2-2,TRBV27,TGTGCCAGCACTCTCGGGGGGCCCAACACCGGGGAGCTGTTTTTT,CASTLGGPNTGELFF
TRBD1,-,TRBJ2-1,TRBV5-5,TGTGCCAGCAGCTTCGGGACAGGGTCCTACAATGAGCAGTTCTTC,CASSFGTGSYNEQFF
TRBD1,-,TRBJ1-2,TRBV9,TGTGCCAGCAGCGAGGGGGACAGGACTAACTATGGCTACACCTTC,CASSEGDRTNYGYTF
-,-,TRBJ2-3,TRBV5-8,TGTGCCAGCAGCCCGGACCGGGGTTGGACAGATACGCAGTATTTT,CASSPDRGWTDTQYF
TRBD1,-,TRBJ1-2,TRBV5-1,TGCGCCAGCAGCCACCGACAGGGGGCCTACTATGGCTACACCTTC,CASSHRQGAYYGYTF
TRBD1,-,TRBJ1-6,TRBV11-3,TGTGCCAGCAGTCCGGACAGGCTCTCCTATAATTCACCCCTCCACTTT,CASSPDRLSYNSPLHF
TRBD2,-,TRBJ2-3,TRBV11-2,TGTGCCAGCAGCTTAGATCCCGGTTTGCGGGGGGGCCAAGATACGCAGTATTTT,CASSLDPGLRGGQDTQYF
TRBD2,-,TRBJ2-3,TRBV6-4,TGTGCCACCCGGGGGGAGTTCACAGATACGCAGTATTTT,CATRGEFTDTQYF
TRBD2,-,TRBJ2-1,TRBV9,TGTGCCAGCAGCTCCAAGCTCCTAGCGGGGGTCGGTGAGCAGTTCTTC,CASSSKLLAGVGEQFF
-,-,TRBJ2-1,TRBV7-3,TGTGCCAGCAGCGACAGAGCAGGGCTGCAGTTCTTC,CASSDRAGLQFF
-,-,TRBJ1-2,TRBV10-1,TGCGCCAGCAGTGAACGGACAGTCCCTTGCGGCTTTTCTAACTATGGCTACACCTTC,CASSERTVPCGFSNYGYTF
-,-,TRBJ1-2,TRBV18,TGTGCCAGCTCACCAACGGCTAACTATGGCTACACCTTC,CASSPTANYGYTF
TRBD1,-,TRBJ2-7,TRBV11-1,TGTGCCAGCAGCTTAGGGACTGGACAGGGATCCAGGTACGAGCAGTACTTC,CASSLGTGQGSRYEQYF
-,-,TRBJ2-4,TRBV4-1,TGCGCCAGCGGCCTGGGACATATCCCCTTAGGGATTCAGTACTTC,CASGLGHIPLGIQYF
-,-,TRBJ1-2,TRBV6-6,TGTGCCAGTTCCAGGGGAGTGGGGTATGGCTACACCTTC,CASSRGVGYGYTF